These 13 T cell receptor beta chains came from one sample sequenced in a study of CD8+CD57+ T cells in acquired aplastic anemia. Genomic DNA, the template, was used for profiling of the TCR beta VDJ and CDR3. MiXCR, applied by TCRdb to the reads, yields one record per CDR3 protein. The sample shows 200,000 to 250,000 distinct CDR3 sequences, 60% to 65% of them seen only once. Source material: sorted CD4+, CD8+, or CD8+CD57+ T cells (not recorded which) from PBMCs. The receptor source for this set is a human donor in good health.

Comments on this clonotype: Since no conserved phenylalanine or tryptophan closes the CDR3, a read error is the likely cause. The J gene is TRBJ1-2, the V gene TRBV7-2, with TRBD1 as a possible D gene (6 bases). V shed 1 base and J shed 6 bases, with 9 bases lying between them. The length of the CDR3 is 13 residues. The germline gives CDR1 SGHTA, CDR2 FQGNSA. The CDR3 region is CASSLEGTNGYTV. CDR3 nucleotides: TGTGCCAGCAGCTTAGAAGGGACAAATGGCTACACCGTC.

The chain carries TRBV5-5 and TRBJ1-1, with no clear D. Germline V lookup: CDR1 SGHKS, CDR2 YYEKEE (reference sequence). V dropped 1 base and J dropped 4 bases, with 8 bases sitting between them. CDR3 size: 13 residues. CDR3 nucleotides: TGTGCCAGCAGCTTGAGTCTTGGCACTGAAGCTTTCTTT. It specifies CASSLSLGTEAFF.

The CDR3 DNA sequence: TGTGCCAGCCGCCTAGCGGCCCACAATGAGCAGTTCTTC. It specifies CASRLAAHNEQFF. The chain links TRBV6-5 to TRBJ2-1; TRBD2 agrees at 7 bases. The CDR3 contains 13 residues. The germline gives CDR1 MNHEY, CDR2 SVGAGI. Trimming at V came to 8 bases and at J to 5 bases, leaving 6 bases not matched to a gene.

V gene TRBV20-1 combines with J gene TRBJ2-7; D ambiguous. The CDR3 length is 15 residues. Germline CDR1 and CDR2: DFQATT and SNEGSKA (reference sequence). The V gene lost 3 bases and the J gene lost 2 bases, with 17 bases spanning the gap. This CDR3 is CSASVAANLAYEQYF. In DNA form, the CDR3 reads TGCAGTGCTAGTGTCGCCGCCAATCTAGCCTACGAGCAGTACTTC.

The sample holds one count of this clonotype. This sequence joins TRBV7-8 and TRBJ2-2, with 7 bases aligning to TRBD1. There are 14 residues in the CDR3. J was trimmed by 4 bases and V by 4 bases; bases with no gene match: 3. Germline CDR1 SGHVS, CDR2 FQNEAQ. This CDR3 reads CASSYGTATGELFF. The CDR3 DNA reads TGTGCCAGCAGCTACGGGACAGCCACCGGGGAGCTGTTTTTT.

The V gene is TRBV25-1, the J gene TRBJ1-3, with a weak D call TRBD1 (5 bases). This CDR3 has 13 residues. The germline V gene has CDR1 MGHDK and CDR2 SYGVNS. Trimming pared 6 bases from V and 0 bases from J, leaving 6 bases between. CDR3 in DNA: TGTGCCAGCAGACAGGACTCTGGAAACACCATATATTTT. As protein: CASRQDSGNTIYF.

This clonotype occurred many times. The chain combines TRBV4-2 with TRBJ2-7; 9 bases are shared with TRBD2. The CDR3 totals 16 residues. Germline V CDR1 and CDR2: LGHNA, YNFKEQ. V dropped 0 bases and J dropped 5; count of bases not matched to a gene: 8. Here the CDR3 reads CASSQEGGGAADEQYF. The CDR3 DNA reads TGTGCCAGCAGCCAAGAGGGCGGGGGGGCGGCGGACGAGCAGTACTTC.

This clonotype has a count of ten or more. This CDR3 reads CASSMFLSSYEQYF. The CDR3 DNA is TGTGCCAGTAGTATGTTCCTGAGCTCCTACGAGCAGTACTTC. The chain combines TRBV19 with TRBJ2-7; D ambiguous. There are 14 residues in the CDR3. From germline, CDR1 is LNHDA and CDR2 SQIVND (reference sequence). The germline V and J ends were trimmed by 3 bases and 0 bases, with 9 bases remaining between them.

The chain joins TRBV6-2 or TRBV6-3 to TRBJ1-2; no definite D call. Germline assignment: CDR1 MNHEY and CDR2 SVGEGT. The CDR3 length is 14 residues. V dropped 5 bases and J dropped 4 bases, with 14 bases sitting between them. The chain's CDR3 is CASSKRHDSYGYTF. The CDR3 region has the DNA TGTGCCAGCAGTAAGCGTCACGATTCCTATGGCTACACCTTC.

This chain uses TRBV9 with TRBJ1-1; TRBD1 might be the D (5 bases). The CDR3 loop spans 14 amino acids. CDR1 SGDLS and CDR2 YYNGEE come from the germline V gene. Trimming cost V 3 bases and J 6 bases, with 15 bases left between them. The CDR3 sequence: CASSAGGGVAEAFF. Here the CDR3 DNA reads TGTGCCAGCAGCGCCGGCGGGGGTGTTGCTGAAGCTTTCTTT. The full variable domain, in which reference TRBV9 and TRBJ1-1 provide the parts outside the CDR3, is DSGVTQTPKHLITATGQRVTLRCSPRSGDLSVYWYQQSLDQGLQFLIQYYNGEERAKGNILERFSAQQFPDLHSELNLSSLELGDSALYFCASSAGGGVAEAFFGQGTRLTVV.

This clonotype was found many times. One end of the junction varies from germline; a read error may be responsible. V usage is TRBV7-2 and J usage is TRBJ1-1; 10 bases match TRBD1. The CDR3 totals 17 residues. Germline values: CDR1 SGHTA, CDR2 FQGNSA. Here the CDR3 reads CASSFRDRGVWDTEALF. CDR3 nucleotide sequence: TGTGCCAGCAGCTTCAGGGACAGGGGAGTTTGGGACACTGAAGCTCTCTTT.

This clonotype has only a few counts. The gene calls are TRBV14 and TRBJ2-7; TRBD1 matches 10 bases. V gave up 6 bases and J gave up 3 bases; unmatched junction bases: 5. CDR3 length equals 14 residues. Germline-derived CDR1 and CDR2 are SGHDN and FVKESK. CDR3 DNA: TGTGCCAGCAGGGCCGGGACAGGGGACTACGAGCAGTACTTC. Residues: CASRAGTGDYEQYF.

The chain uses TRBV11-1 and TRBJ2-5, with D unclear. This CDR3 is 15 amino acids long. V lost 2 bases to trimming and J lost 2 bases, with 12 bases between them. Germline V CDR1 and CDR2: SGHAT, FQDESV (reference sequence). CDR3 sequence: CASSLSPTGQETQYF. DNA for the CDR3: TGTGCCAGCAGCTTATCCCCGACGGGTCAAGAGACCCAGTACTTC.